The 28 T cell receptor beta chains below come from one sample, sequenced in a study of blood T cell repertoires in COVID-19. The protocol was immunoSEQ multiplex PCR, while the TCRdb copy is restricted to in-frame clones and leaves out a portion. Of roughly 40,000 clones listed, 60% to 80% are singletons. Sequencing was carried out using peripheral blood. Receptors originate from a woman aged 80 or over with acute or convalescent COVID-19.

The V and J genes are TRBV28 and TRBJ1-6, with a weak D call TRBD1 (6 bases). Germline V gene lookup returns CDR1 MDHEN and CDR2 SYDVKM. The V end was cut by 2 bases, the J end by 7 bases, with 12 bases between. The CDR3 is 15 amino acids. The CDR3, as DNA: TGTGCCAGCAGTTTACTCACAGGGTACAATTCACCCCTCCACTTT. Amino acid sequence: CASSLLTGYNSPLHF.

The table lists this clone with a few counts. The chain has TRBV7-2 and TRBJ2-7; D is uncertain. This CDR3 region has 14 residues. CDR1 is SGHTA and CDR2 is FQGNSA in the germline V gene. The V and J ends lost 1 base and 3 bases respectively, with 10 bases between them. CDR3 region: CASSLEEYGYEQYF. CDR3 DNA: TGTGCCAGCAGCTTAGAGGAGTATGGCTACGAGCAGTACTTC.

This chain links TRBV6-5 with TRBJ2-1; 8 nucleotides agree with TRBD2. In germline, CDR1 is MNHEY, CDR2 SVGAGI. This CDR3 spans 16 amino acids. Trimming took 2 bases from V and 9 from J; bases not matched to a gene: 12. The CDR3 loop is CASSYGGGSGRGEQFF. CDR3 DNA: TGTGCCAGCAGTTACGGGGGGGGGAGCGGGAGAGGTGAGCAGTTCTTC.

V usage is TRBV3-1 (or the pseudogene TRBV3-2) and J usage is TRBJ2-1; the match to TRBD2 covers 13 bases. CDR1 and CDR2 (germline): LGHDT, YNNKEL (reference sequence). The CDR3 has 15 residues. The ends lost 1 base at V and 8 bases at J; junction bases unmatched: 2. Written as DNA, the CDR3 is TGTGCCAGCAGCCAAGGGACTAGCGGGAGCTATGAGCAGTTCTTC. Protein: CASSQGTSGSYEQFF.

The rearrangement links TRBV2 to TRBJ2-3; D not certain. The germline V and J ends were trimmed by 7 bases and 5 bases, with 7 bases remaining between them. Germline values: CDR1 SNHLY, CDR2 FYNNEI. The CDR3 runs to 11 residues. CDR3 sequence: CASKARDTQYF. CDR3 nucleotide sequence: TGTGCCAGCAAAGCAAGAGATACGCAGTATTTT.

Here the CDR3 reads CASNPTVMNTEAFF. The CDR3 DNA is TGTGCCAGCAATCCGACAGTTATGAACACTGAAGCTTTCTTT. The chain employs TRBV2 and TRBJ1-1; a weak D match, TRBD1 (5 bases). The CDR3 is 14 residues long. Germline V gene lookup returns CDR1 SNHLY and CDR2 FYNNEI. Trimming pared 7 bases from V and 0 bases from J, leaving 12 bases between.

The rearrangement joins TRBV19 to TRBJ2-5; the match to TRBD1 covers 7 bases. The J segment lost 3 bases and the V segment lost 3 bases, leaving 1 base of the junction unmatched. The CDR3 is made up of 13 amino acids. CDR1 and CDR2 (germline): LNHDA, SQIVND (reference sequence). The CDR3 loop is CASSIQGEETQYF. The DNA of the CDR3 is TGTGCCAGTAGTATTCAGGGGGAAGAGACCCAGTACTTC.

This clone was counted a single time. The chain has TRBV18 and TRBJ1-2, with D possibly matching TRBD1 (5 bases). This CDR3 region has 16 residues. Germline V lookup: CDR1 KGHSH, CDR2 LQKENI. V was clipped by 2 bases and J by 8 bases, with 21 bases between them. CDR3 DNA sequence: TGTGCCAGCTCACCAGGCGGGACGGCGCAAGAAGTGGGCTACACCTTC. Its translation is CASSPGGTAQEVGYTF.

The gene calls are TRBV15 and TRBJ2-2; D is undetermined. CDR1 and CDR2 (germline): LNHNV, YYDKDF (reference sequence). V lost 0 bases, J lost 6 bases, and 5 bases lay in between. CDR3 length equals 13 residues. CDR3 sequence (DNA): TGTGCCACCAGCAGAGATCGCGCCGGGGAGCTGTTTTTT. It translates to CATSRDRAGELFF.

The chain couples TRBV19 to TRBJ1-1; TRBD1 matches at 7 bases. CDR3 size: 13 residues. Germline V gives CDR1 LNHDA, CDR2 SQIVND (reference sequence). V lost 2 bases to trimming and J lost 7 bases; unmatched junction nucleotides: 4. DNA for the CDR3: TGTGCCAGTAGTATAAGGGGGCTGGTTGAAGCTTTCTTT. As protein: CASSIRGLVEAFF.

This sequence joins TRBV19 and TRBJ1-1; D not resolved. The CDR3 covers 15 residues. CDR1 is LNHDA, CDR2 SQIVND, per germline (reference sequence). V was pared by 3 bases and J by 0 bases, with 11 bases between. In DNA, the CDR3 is TGTGCCAGTAGTATCGAGGGCGCGATGAACACTGAAGCTTTCTTT. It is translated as CASSIEGAMNTEAFF.

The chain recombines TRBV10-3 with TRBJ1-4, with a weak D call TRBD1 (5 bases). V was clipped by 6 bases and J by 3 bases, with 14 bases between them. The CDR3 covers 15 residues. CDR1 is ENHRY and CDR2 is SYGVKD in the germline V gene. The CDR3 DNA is TGTGCCATCAGGCCCTCGGGGGGTGCTAATGAAAAACTGTTTTTT. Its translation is CAIRPSGGANEKLFF.

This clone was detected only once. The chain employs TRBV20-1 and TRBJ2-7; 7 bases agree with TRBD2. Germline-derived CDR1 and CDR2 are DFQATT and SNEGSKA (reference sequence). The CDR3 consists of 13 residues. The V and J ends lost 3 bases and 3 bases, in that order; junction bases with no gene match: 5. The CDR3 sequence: CSASPGLDYEQYF. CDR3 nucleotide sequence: TGCAGTGCTAGTCCCGGACTAGACTACGAGCAGTACTTC.

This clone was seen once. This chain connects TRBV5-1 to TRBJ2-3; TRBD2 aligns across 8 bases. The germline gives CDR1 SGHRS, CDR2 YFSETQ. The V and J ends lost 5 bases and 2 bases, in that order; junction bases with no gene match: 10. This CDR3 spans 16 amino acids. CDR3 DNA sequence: TGCGCCAGCAGTACCGGGACTAGTCAGTTCACAGATACGCAGTATTTT. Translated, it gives CASSTGTSQFTDTQYF. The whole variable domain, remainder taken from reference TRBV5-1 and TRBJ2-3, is KAGVTQTPRYLIKTRGQQVTLSCSPISGHRSVSWYQQTPGQGLQFLFEYFSETQRNKGNFPGRFSGRQFSNSRSEMNVSTLELGDSALYLCASSTGTSQFTDTQYFGPGTRLTVL.

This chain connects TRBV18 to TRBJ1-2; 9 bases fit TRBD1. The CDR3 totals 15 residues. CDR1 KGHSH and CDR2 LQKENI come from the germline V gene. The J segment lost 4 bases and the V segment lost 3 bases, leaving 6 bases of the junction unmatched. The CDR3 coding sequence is TGTGCCAGCTCACCCTCCGGGACAGGGAGCTATGGCTACACCTTC. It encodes CASSPSGTGSYGYTF.

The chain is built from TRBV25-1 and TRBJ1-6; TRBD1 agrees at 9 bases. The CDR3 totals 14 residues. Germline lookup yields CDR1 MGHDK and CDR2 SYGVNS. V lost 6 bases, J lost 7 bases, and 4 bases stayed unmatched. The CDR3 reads CASSAGTGNSPLHF. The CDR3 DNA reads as TGTGCCAGCAGCGCCGGGACAGGGAATTCACCCCTCCACTTT.

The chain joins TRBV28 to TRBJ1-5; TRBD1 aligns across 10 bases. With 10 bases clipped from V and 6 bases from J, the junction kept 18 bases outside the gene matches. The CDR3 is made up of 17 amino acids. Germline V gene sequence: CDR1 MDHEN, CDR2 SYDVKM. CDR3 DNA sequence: TGTGCCACCCGCCGTGGTCAAGGACAGGGGGTTTTTCAGCCCCAGCATTTT. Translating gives CATRRGQGQGVFQPQHF.

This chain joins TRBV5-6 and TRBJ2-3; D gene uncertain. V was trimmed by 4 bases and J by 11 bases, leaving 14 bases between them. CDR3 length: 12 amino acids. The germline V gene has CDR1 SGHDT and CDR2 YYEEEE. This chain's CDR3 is CASSQTRSEQYF. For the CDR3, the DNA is TGTGCCAGCAGCCAGACCAGGTCTGAGCAGTATTTT.

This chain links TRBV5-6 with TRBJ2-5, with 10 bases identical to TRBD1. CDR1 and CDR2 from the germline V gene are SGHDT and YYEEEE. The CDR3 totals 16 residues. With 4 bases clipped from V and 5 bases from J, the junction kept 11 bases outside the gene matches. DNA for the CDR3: TGTGCCAGCAGCCAGGTAGACAGGGGGCAACTGGAGACCCAGTACTTC. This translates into CASSQVDRGQLETQYF.

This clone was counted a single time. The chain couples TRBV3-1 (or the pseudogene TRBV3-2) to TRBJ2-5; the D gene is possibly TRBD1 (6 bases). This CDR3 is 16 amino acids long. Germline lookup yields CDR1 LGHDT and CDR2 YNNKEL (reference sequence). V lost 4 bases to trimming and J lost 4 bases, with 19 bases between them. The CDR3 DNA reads TGTGCCAGCAGCCCCCAAGCGGCCAGAGGGGGAGAGACCCAGTACTTC. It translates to CASSPQAARGGETQYF.

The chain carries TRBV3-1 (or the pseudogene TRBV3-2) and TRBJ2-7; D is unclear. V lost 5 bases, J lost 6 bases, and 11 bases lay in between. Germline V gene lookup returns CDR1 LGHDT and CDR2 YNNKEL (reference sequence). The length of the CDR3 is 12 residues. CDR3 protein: CASSGSRGEQYF. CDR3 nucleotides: TGTGCCAGCAGCGGCAGTCGAGGCGAGCAGTACTTC.

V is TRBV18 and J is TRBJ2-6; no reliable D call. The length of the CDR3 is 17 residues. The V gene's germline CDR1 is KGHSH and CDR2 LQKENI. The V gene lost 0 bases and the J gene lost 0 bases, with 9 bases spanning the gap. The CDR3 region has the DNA TGTGCCAGCTCACCACCGGCGGTACGCTCTGGGGCCAACGTCCTGACTTTC. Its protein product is CASSPPAVRSGANVLTF.

CDR3 region: CASRPGQGIQETQYF. The DNA for the CDR3 is TGTGCCAGCAGGCCGGGACAGGGGATCCAAGAGACCCAGTACTTC. The chain has TRBV2 and TRBJ2-5, with 10 positions matching TRBD1. The CDR3 totals 15 residues. V lost 6 bases, J lost 1 base, and 5 bases stayed unmatched. The germline V gene has CDR1 SNHLY and CDR2 FYNNEI.

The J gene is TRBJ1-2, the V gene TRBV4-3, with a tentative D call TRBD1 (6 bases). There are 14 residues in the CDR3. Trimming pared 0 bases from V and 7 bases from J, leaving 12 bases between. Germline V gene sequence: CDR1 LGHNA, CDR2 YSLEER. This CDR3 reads CASSQDYRDGGYTF. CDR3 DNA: TGCGCCAGCAGCCAAGACTACAGGGATGGTGGCTACACCTTC.

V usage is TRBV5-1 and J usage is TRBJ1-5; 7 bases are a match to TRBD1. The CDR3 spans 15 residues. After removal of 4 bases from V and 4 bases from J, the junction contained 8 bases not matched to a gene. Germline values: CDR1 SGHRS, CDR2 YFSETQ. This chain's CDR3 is CASSPGTVGNQPQHF. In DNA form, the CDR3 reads TGCGCCAGCAGCCCCGGGACAGTAGGAAATCAGCCCCAGCATTTT.

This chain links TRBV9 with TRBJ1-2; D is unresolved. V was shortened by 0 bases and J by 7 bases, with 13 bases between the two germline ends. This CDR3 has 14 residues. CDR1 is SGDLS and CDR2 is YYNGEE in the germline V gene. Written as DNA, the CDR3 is TGTGCCAGCAGCGTAGTAGGATCGGGGTTTGGCTACACCTTC. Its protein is CASSVVGSGFGYTF. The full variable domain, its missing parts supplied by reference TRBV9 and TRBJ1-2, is DSGVTQTPKHLITATGQRVTLRCSPRSGDLSVYWYQQSLDQGLQFLIQYYNGEERAKGNILERFSAQQFPDLHSELNLSSLELGDSALYFCASSVVGSGFGYTFGSGTRLTVV.

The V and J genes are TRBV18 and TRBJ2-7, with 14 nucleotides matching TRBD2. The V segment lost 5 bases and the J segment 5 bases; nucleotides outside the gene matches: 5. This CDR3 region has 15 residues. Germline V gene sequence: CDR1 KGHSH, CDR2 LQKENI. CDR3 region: CASSGTSGSQHEQYF. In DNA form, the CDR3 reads TGTGCCAGCTCAGGGACTAGCGGGAGTCAGCACGAGCAGTACTTC.

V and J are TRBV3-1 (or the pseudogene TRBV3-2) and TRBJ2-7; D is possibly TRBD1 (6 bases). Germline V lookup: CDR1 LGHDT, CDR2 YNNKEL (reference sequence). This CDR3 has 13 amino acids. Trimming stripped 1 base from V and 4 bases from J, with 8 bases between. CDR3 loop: CASSQAGVYEQYF. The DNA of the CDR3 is TGTGCCAGCAGCCAAGCAGGGGTATACGAGCAGTACTTC.